These T cell receptor beta chains were read from a single sample in a study of T cell responses to AZD1222 COVID-19 vaccine. TCRdb's copy holds only in-frame clones and misses some; the assay was immunoSEQ multiplex PCR. The data hold some 80,000 clones, with 90% observed a single time. The sequencing used peripheral blood, collected 28 days after the second AZD1222 dose. The receptors were sampled from an adult who received the AZD1222 COVID-19 vaccine. Each CDR3 is given with its conserved first and last residue. The D gene is left open where the match is weak. Not every row has a clone size; where given, it reads once, few, many or a size class.

size	D	length	V	J	DNA	CDR3
NA	NA	15	TRBV19	TRBJ2-7	TGTGCCAGTACCCTTAAAGTGTGGGGGACCTACGAGCAGTACTTC	CASTLKVWGTYEQYF
NA	NA	15	TRBV4-2	TRBJ2-1	TGTGCCAGCAGCCCAGACTCGGGACGCTCTAATGAGCAGTTCTTC	CASSPDSGRSNEQFF
NA	NA	17	TRBV4-2	TRBJ2-6	TGTGCCAGCAGCCCAGCGGTCGCCTACTCTGGGGCCAACGTCCTGACTTTC	CASSPAVAYSGANVLTF
NA	TRBD2	15	TRBV7-9	TRBJ2-1	TGTGCCAGCAGCGCACTAGCGGGAGGCAATAGTGAGCAGTTCTTC	CASSALAGGNSEQFF
NA	TRBD1	16	TRBV27	TRBJ1-2	TGTGCCAGCAGTTTATCACGAGACAGGGGATTCTATGGCTACACCTTC	CASSLSRDRGFYGYTF
NA	NA	15	TRBV11-2	TRBJ2-1	TGTGCCAGCAGTCCCTACGGACAGCTGGCCAATGAGCAGTTCTTC	CASSPYGQLANEQFF
NA	NA	17	TRBV2	TRBJ1-6	TGTGCCAGCAGTGAAGCGGAGGGGCCGTACTATAATTCACCCCTCCACTTT	CASSEAEGPYYNSPLHF
NA	NA	12	TRBV27	TRBJ1-1	TGTGCCAGCAGCCCCCCGGGCACTGAAGCTTTCTTT	CASSPPGTEAFF
NA	NA	16	TRBV6-5	TRBJ1-2	TGTGCCAGCAGTTATAGTGCTGGGGGGAGGACTTTAGGCTACACCTTC	CASSYSAGGRTLGYTF
NA	NA	15	TRBV25-1	TRBJ1-4	TGTGCCAGCAGTGGGGGACTCCTCGCTAATGAAAAACTGTTTTTT	CASSGGLLANEKLFF
NA	NA	13	TRBV30	TRBJ1-4	TGTGCCTGGAGTCCAGGGGACAATGAAAAACTGTTTTTT	CAWSPGDNEKLFF
NA	NA	13	TRBV12-3/TRBV12-4	TRBJ2-2	TGTGCCAGCAGTCGCGCCTTGTCCGGGGAGCTGTTTTTT	CASSRALSGELFF
once	TRBD1	11	TRBV19	TRBJ1-2	TGTCCGTTAGGACAGGTTGGAGGCTACACCTTC	CPLGQVGGYTF
once	NA	14	TRBV7-6	TRBJ2-7	TGTGCCAGCAGCACACCTGGACGCCTCTACGAGCAGTACTTC	CASSTPGRLYEQYF
NA	NA	16	TRBV27	TRBJ1-5	TGTGCCAGCAGACAAAGGGGCAGGGCGGGCAATCAGCCCCAGCATTTT	CASRQRGRAGNQPQHF
NA	NA	15	TRBV4-3	TRBJ2-7	TGCGCCAGCAGCCAGGACAACGGACTTACCTACGAGCAGTACTTC	CASSQDNGLTYEQYF
NA	NA	14	TRBV18	TRBJ2-7	TGTGCCAGCTCACCACCGAGTTACAGGGACGAGCAGTACTTC	CASSPPSYRDEQYF
NA	NA	12	TRBV10-3	TRBJ1-1	TGTGCCATCAGTCGTGGGGTGACTGAAGCTTTCTTT	CAISRGVTEAFF
NA	NA	15	TRBV24-1	TRBJ2-2	TGTGCCACCCGTGCCGGGACTGGGAACACCGGGGAGCTGTTTTTT	CATRAGTGNTGELFF
once	NA	14	TRBV7-2	TRBJ1-2	TGTGCCAGCAGCTTGCCCTGGAGGGGTGGAGGCTACACCTTC	CASSLPWRGGGYTF
NA	NA	11	TRBV20-1	TRBJ1-4	TGCAGTGCTAATCCTAATGAAAAACTGTTTTTT	CSANPNEKLFF
NA	NA	11	TRBV24-1	TRBJ2-3	TGTGCCACCAGTCGTGGGGATACGCAGTATTTT	CATSRGDTQYF
NA	NA	14	TRBV5-4	TRBJ1-1	TGTGCCAGCAGCTTGCTAGGGGTGCACACTGAAGCTTTCTTT	CASSLLGVHTEAFF
NA	NA	15	TRBV5-8	TRBJ2-1	TGTGCCAGCAGCTTGGTTGGAGACAACGACAATGAGCAGTTCTTC	CASSLVGDNDNEQFF
NA	TRBD1	16	TRBV9	TRBJ1-2	TGTGCCAGCAGCCAACTAAGGACAGGGGATAACTATGGCTACACCTTC	CASSQLRTGDNYGYTF
NA	TRBD1	13	TRBV28	TRBJ2-7	TGTGCCAGCCGAACAGGGGGATCGGCCGAGCAGTACTTC	CASRTGGSAEQYF
NA	TRBD2	15	TRBV5-4	TRBJ2-1	TGTGCCAGCAGCAGACTAGCGGGAGTGGGGAGTGAGCAGTTCTTC	CASSRLAGVGSEQFF
NA	NA	11	TRBV5-6	TRBJ2-3	TGTGCCAGCGGAAGGGGAGATACGCAGTATTTT	CASGRGDTQYF
NA	TRBD1	15	TRBV7-8	TRBJ2-5	TGTGCCAGCAGCTTAGAGGGGACAGGGTTAGAGACCCAGTACTTC	CASSLEGTGLETQYF
NA	TRBD1	14	TRBV2	TRBJ1-5	TGTGCCAGCAGCGGACAGGGAGGCAATCAGCCCCAGCATTTT	CASSGQGGNQPQHF